This T cell receptor beta chain was documented in a study of T cells after somatic rescue of genetic block. Data came from immunoSEQ multiplex PCR; TCRdb stores just in-frame clones and leaves some out. The table includes 68,000 or so clones, roughly 92% detected once. CDR3 length: 14 residues. The V end lost 1 base, the J end lost 5 bases, and 11 bases lay between the germline ends. The V gene's germline CDR1 is MGHRA and CDR2 YSYEKL. The gene calls are TRBV4-1 and TRBJ2-5; no clear D gene. The receptor was derived from a man in his forties. Sequenced material: peripheral blood mononuclear cells (PBMCs). The CDR3 region is CASSQGIFGETQYF. DNA for the CDR3: TGCGCCAGCAGCCAAGGGATTTTTGGGGAGACCCAGTACTTC.